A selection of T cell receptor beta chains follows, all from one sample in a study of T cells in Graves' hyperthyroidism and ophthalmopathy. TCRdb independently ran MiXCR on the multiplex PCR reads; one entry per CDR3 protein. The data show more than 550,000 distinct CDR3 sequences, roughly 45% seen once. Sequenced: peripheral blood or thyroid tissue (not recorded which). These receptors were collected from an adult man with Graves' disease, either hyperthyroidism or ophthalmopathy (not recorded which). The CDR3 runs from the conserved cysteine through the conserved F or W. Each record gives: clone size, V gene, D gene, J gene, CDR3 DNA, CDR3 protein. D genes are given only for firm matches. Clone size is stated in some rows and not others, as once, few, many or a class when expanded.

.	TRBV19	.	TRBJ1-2	TGTGCCAGTACCCAGGGGAGATGGGGCTATGGCTACACCTTC	CASTQGRWGYGYTF
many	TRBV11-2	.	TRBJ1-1	TGTGCCAGCAGCCATCCCCCTGAAGCTTTCTTT	CASSHPPEAFF
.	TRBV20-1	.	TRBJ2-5	TGCAGTGGTGGGGACCAGTACCAAGAGACCCAGTACTTC	CSGGDQYQETQYF
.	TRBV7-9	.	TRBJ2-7	TGTGCCAGCAACTCAGGGGAGGCGTCCTACGAGCAGTACTTC	CASNSGEASYEQYF
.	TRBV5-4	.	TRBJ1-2	TGTGCCAGCAGCAGGGGTCGGGGGGCCGATGGCTACACCTTC	CASSRGRGADGYTF
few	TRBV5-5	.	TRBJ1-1	TGTGCCAGCAGCCTCGCCCGGGCCCGCTGGTCTGAAGCTTTCTTT	CASSLARARWSEAFF
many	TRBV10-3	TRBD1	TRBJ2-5	TGTGCCATCAGTGAGTCTACAGGGGGCATGGAGACCCAGTACTTC	CAISESTGGMETQYF
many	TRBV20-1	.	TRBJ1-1	TGCAGTGCTAGAGATCCCAGCAGGGGGAACACTGAAGCTTTCTTT	CSARDPSRGNTEAFF
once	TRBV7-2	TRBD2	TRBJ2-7	TGTGCCAGCAGCTCCCAGCGGGGCGAGCAGTACTTC	CASSSQRGEQYF
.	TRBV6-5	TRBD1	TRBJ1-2	TGTGCCAGCAATCCGGGACAGGGCGTCTATGGCTACACCTTC	CASNPGQGVYGYTF
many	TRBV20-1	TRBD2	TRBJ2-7	TGCAGTGCTAACCCGGGAGGGGTCAACGAGCAGTACTTC	CSANPGGVNEQYF
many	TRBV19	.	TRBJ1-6	TGTGCCAGTAGTATTCTAGGTTCACCCCTCCACTTT	CASSILGSPLHF
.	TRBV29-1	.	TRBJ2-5	TGCAGCGTTGAAAAGGGGGACCAAGAGACCCAGTACTTC	CSVEKGDQETQYF
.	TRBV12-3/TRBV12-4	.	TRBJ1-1	TGTGCCAGCAGTTTAAAAAGGAGGCGGGGCGAGGAGGATGAAGCTTTCTTT	CASSLKRRRGEEDEAFF
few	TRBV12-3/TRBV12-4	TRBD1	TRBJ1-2	TGTGCCAGCAGTTTGAGTGGGACAGGGGGCGATGGCTACACCTTC	CASSLSGTGGDGYTF
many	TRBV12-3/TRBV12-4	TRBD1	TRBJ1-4	TGTGCCAGCAGCTCCGGACAGGGTCGGGAAAAACTGTTTTTT	CASSSGQGREKLFF
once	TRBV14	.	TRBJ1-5	TGTGCCAGCAGCCAAGGGGGTTCGGGTAGCAATCAGCCCCAGCATTTT	CASSQGGSGSNQPQHF
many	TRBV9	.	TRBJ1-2	TGTGCCAGCAGCGTAGTGGGTACAGGGTACTATGGCTACACCTTC	CASSVVGTGYYGYTF
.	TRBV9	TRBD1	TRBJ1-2	TGTGCCAGCAGCGTCCGACAGGGGGATCAGTATGGCTACACCTTC	CASSVRQGDQYGYTF
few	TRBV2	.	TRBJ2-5	TGTGCCAGCAGCCGTCGACAGGCCCAAGAGACCCAGTACTTC	CASSRRQAQETQYF
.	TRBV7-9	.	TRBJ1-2	TGCGCCAGCAGCCAAGATTCTTTGGGTGCCTATGGCTACACCTTC	CASSQDSLGAYGYTF
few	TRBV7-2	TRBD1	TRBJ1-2	TGTGCCAGCAGCTTAGAGGGGGGACAGAGGGCCAACTATGGCTACACCTTC	CASSLEGGQRANYGYTF
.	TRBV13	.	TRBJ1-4	TGTGCCAGCAGCCTTCGGGCAGGAACAACTAATGAAAAACTGTTTTTT	CASSLRAGTTNEKLFF
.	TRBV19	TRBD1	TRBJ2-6	TGTGCCAGTACATCACCACCTACATGGACAGGAATCTCTGGGGCCAACGTCCTGACTTTC	CASTSPPTWTGISGANVLTF
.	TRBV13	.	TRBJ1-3	TGTGCCAGCAGCTTAGCACCGACAGGATACTCTGGAAACACCATATATTTT	CASSLAPTGYSGNTIYF
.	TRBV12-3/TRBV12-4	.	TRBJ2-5	TGTGCCAGCACCCCTAAGGGCCGGGGGGAGACCCAGTACTTC	CASTPKGRGETQYF
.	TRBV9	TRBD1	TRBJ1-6	TGTGCCAGCAGCGTAGAGGCAGGGGGTAATTCACCCCTCCACTTT	CASSVEAGGNSPLHF
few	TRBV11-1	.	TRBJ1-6	TGTGCCAGCAGCTTCGCGAGGAAACAGTCTCTTAATTCACCCCTCCACTTT	CASSFARKQSLNSPLHF
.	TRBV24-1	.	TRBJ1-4	TGTGCCACCAGTGAACCCGGGGGTTTT	CATSEPGGF
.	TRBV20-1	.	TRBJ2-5	TGCAGTGCTAGATCCCTTCGAGGGGGTCCTAATCAAGAGACCCAGTACTTC	CSARSLRGGPNQETQYF
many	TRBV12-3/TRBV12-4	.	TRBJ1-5	TGTGCCAGCAGTTTAGTCCATCAGCCCCAGCATTTT	CASSLVHQPQHF
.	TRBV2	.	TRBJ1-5	TGTGCCAGCAGTTCAGGGGCAGGGGAGTTAGGCAATCAGCCCCAGCATTTT	CASSSGAGELGNQPQHF
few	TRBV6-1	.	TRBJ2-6	TGTGCCAGCAGTCCAACCCAGGGGTCTGGGGCCAACGTCCTGACTTTC	CASSPTQGSGANVLTF
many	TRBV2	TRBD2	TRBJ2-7	TGTGCCAGCAGTGACGAAGCGGGAGGCGAGCAGTACTTC	CASSDEAGGEQYF
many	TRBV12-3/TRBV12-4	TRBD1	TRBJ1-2	TGTGCCAGCAGCCGACAGGGGGACGGGTATGGCTACACCTTC	CASSRQGDGYGYTF
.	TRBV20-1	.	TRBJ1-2	TGCAGTGCTAGAGATCTAACCGCGGGGACCTATGGCTACACCTTC	CSARDLTAGTYGYTF
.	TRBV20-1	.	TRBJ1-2	TGCAGTGCTAGAGGAGGGGAATTTGGAAGGTATGGCTACACCTTC	CSARGGEFGRYGYTF
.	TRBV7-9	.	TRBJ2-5	TGTGCCCGCTTGACAGCCGGAGAGACCCAGTACTTC	CARLTAGETQYF
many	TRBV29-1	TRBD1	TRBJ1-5	TGCAGCGTCAGACAGGGAAGCAATCAGCCCCAGCATTTT	CSVRQGSNQPQHF
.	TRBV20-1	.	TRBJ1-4	TGCAGTGCTAGAGTAGCTGGTGAAAAACTGTTTTTT	CSARVAGEKLFF
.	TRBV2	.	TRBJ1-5	TGTGCCAGCAGTCCGAACTACAAAGGCAACAATCAGCCCCAGCATTTT	CASSPNYKGNNQPQHF
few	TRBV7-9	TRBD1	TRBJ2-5	TGTGCCAGCAGCTCCCCGGGACAGGGTACTGAGACCCAGTACTTC	CASSSPGQGTETQYF